The T cell receptor beta chain under discussion was sequenced for a study of T cell changes during pregnancy in multiple sclerosis. CDR3 size: 15 residues. V was pared by 4 bases and J by 8 bases, with 18 bases between. Germline CDR1 and CDR2: SGHNT and YENEEA. This table comes from immunoSEQ multiplex PCR, and its TCRdb copy is limited to in-frame clones, with some not included. The sample has 55,000 to 70,000 clones, roughly 94% seen once. The receptor was derived from a female donor in good health, enrolled as a control in a pregnancy study. Material: peripheral blood, obtained in the second trimester of pregnancy. The chain uses TRBV11-3 and TRBJ2-1, with TRBD1 as a possible D gene (7 bases). CDR3 bases: TGTGCCAGCAGCTCTAGATGGAGGGGGCTGGATGAGCAGTTCTTC. Amino acids: CASSSRWRGLDEQFF.